A single sample gave rise to the 14 T cell receptor beta chains below, sequenced in a study of identical twins. TCRdb recomputed calls from the 5' RACE reads with MiXCR, one row per CDR3 protein. The sample records hundreds of thousands of distinct CDR3 sequences, 15% to 20% being singletons. Separately, the same data were catalogued under a study of T cells expressing NK-cell markers.

The material sequenced was PBMCs. These receptors came from a young woman in good health.

This clonotype was seen a few times. The chain has TRBV20-1 and TRBJ2-7, with unresolved D. The CDR3 runs to 13 residues. Germline values: CDR1 DFQATT, CDR2 SNEGSKA (reference sequence). With 2 bases removed from V and 3 bases from J, the gap between germline ends came to 11 bases. The CDR3 region is CSARHLRYYEQYF. The CDR3 DNA follows: TGCAGTGCTAGACATTTGCGCTACTACGAGCAGTACTTC.

This chain connects TRBV20-1 to TRBJ1-1; TRBD1 agrees at 7 bases. The V and J ends lost 0 bases and 1 base, in that order; junction bases with no gene match: 2. The CDR3 contains 14 residues. Germline values: CDR1 DFQATT, CDR2 SNEGSKA (reference sequence). The CDR3, as DNA: TGCAGTGCTAGAGATCGGACAGGGAACACTGAAGCTTTCTTT. Protein product: CSARDRTGNTEAFF.

The rearrangement uses TRBV29-1 and TRBJ2-5, with 9 nucleotides matching TRBD2. Germline CDR1 reads SQVTM; CDR2 reads ANQGSEA. This CDR3 is 14 amino acids long. V shed 5 bases, J shed 2 bases, and the junction held 6 bases outside the gene matches. The CDR3 sequence: CSVPVLAGQETQYF. Written as DNA, the CDR3 is TGCAGCGTTCCGGTTCTAGCGGGGCAAGAGACCCAGTACTTC.

The chain is built from TRBV10-3 and TRBJ2-3, with D unresolved. The CDR3 extends over 12 amino acids. The V end was cut by 6 bases, the J end by 0 bases, with 4 bases between. CDR1 and CDR2 from the germline V gene are ENHRY and SYGVKD. CDR3 nucleotides: TGTGCCATCAGACTCAGCACAGATACGCAGTATTTT. This sequence encodes CAIRLSTDTQYF.

The table lists this clonotype with many counts. The chain links TRBV4-2 to TRBJ1-1; D remains unclear. The CDR3 spans 15 residues. From germline, CDR1 is LGHNA and CDR2 YNFKEQ. V gave up 0 bases and J gave up 3 bases, with 11 bases separating them. The CDR3 protein is CASSQEGTAYTEAFF. The CDR3, as DNA: TGTGCCAGCAGCCAAGAGGGAACGGCGTACACTGAAGCTTTCTTT.

CDR3 loop: CASSLGVADTQYF. The CDR3 DNA reads TGTGCCAGCAGCTTAGGAGTAGCGGATACGCAGTATTTT. This sequence joins TRBV7-9 and TRBJ2-3, with D perhaps matching TRBD2 (5 bases). V lost 1 base, J lost 6 bases, and 8 bases lay in between. In germline, CDR1 is SEHNR, CDR2 FQNEAQ (reference sequence). This CDR3 is built from 13 residues. The whole variable domain, filled in from reference TRBV7-9 and TRBJ2-3, reads DTGVSQNPRHKITKRGQNVTFRCDPISEHNRLYWYRQTLGQGPEFLTYFQNEAQLEKSRLLSDRFSAERPKGSFSTLEIQRTEQGDSAMYLCASSLGVADTQYFGPGTRLTVL.

CDR3: CASSLGGQWIFYEQYF. CDR3 sequence (DNA): TGTGCCAGCAGCTTGGGGGGACAGTGGATTTTCTACGAGCAGTACTTC. This rearrangement joins TRBV5-5 to TRBJ2-7; TRBD1 agrees at 7 bases. Losses at the gene ends were 0 bases for V and 3 bases for J; bases not matched to a gene: 9. The CDR3 runs to 16 residues. Germline lookup yields CDR1 SGHKS and CDR2 YYEKEE (reference sequence).

This clonotype was detected only a few times. The chain has TRBV20-1 and TRBJ2-7; no reliable D call. V lost 6 bases to trimming and J lost 6 bases, with 24 bases between them. CDR1 is DFQATT, CDR2 SNEGSKA, per germline (reference sequence). CDR3 length: 15 amino acids. The CDR3 spells CSAGGSPNGAPEQYF. CDR3 nucleotides: TGCAGTGCCGGCGGAAGTCCGAACGGTGCCCCCGAGCAGTACTTC.

The chain is built from TRBV21-1 and TRBJ2-2; the table's D gene call, TRBD1, was not cross checked with the DNA. TRBV21-1 is flagged as a pseudogene. The CDR3 loop spans 17 amino acids. In DNA, the CDR3 is TGTGCCAGCAAAGAAGGGGGCCCGAAGGTCAACACCGGGGAGCTGTTTTTT. This gives the protein CASKEGGPKVNTGELFF.

The sample holds a few counts of this clonotype. The chain is built from TRBV6-5 and TRBJ1-1, with D possibly TRBD1 on 5 matching bases. Germline V lookup: CDR1 MNHEY, CDR2 SVGAGI. Between the trimmed V and J ends, which lost 7 bases and 5 bases, there was a span of 20 bases. This CDR3 has 15 amino acids. CDR3 nucleotides: TGTGCCAGCACTTTACGGGCAGGGTCAAGGACTGAAGCTTTCTTT. Amino acid sequence: CASTLRAGSRTEAFF.

This clonotype was seen a few times. The V call is TRBV7-9, the J call TRBJ1-2; 8 bases fit TRBD1. This CDR3 is 13 amino acids long. J lost 4 bases, V lost 5 bases, and 3 bases had no gene match. The germline V gene encodes CDR1 SEHNR and CDR2 FQNEAQ (reference sequence). The CDR3: CASSAGGSYGYTF. CDR3 nucleotide sequence: TGTGCCAGCAGCGCAGGGGGCAGCTATGGCTACACCTTC.

J is TRBJ1-5 and V is TRBV6-1; 8 bases fit TRBD1. CDR3 length equals 16 residues. With V trimmed by 6 bases and J by 1 base, 8 bases remained unmatched. Germline-derived CDR1 and CDR2 are MNHNS and SASEGT. The DNA for the CDR3 is TGTGCCAGCAGCAGGGGACAGGTGGTCAGCAATCAGCCCCAGCATTTT. It codes for CASSRGQVVSNQPQHF.

This clonotype was recorded a few times. The rearrangement joins TRBV7-9 to TRBJ1-1; D uncertain. V lost 7 bases and J 4 bases, leaving 22 bases between the germline ends. This CDR3 is 16 amino acids long. CDR1 SEHNR and CDR2 FQNEAQ come from the germline V gene (reference sequence). The chain's CDR3 is CASNKRNTDLPTEAFF. DNA for the CDR3: TGTGCCAGCAACAAACGAAATACAGACTTGCCCACTGAAGCTTTCTTT.

The table lists this clonotype with many counts. The chain couples TRBV12-3 or TRBV12-4 to TRBJ2-5; 9 nucleotides line up with TRBD1. Germline trimming cut 3 bases from V and 5 bases from J; bases unmatched to any gene: 13. The CDR3 totals 17 residues. The CDR3 sequence is CASSLSPGQGWKETQYF. CDR3 DNA sequence: TGTGCCAGCAGTTTGTCCCCGGGACAGGGTTGGAAGGAGACCCAGTACTTC.